The rows below give T cell receptor beta chains drawn from one sample of a study of T-cell memory formation after mild COVID-19. TCRdb called the 5' RACE reads again in MiXCR, with one record for every CDR3 protein. This table holds 350,000 to 450,000 distinct CDR3 sequences, around 15% found once. The sequencing input was PBMCs or a T cell subset sorted from them (not recorded which). The origin of the receptors is a man aged 18 to 30 who had mild COVID-19 (a few samples of this study predate the infection). Cell type and time point are not known. The CDR3 runs from the conserved cysteine through the conserved F or W. The order of the fields is CDR3 DNA, CDR3 protein, J gene, V gene, D gene, clone size. The D gene is left open where the match is weak. Some rows have no size entry. The others give once, few or many, or a class for an expanded clone.

TGTGCCAGCAGCTTAGGGGTACAAAGTGAAGCTTTCTTT | CASSLGVQSEAFF | TRBJ1-1 | TRBV7-8 | NA | NA
TGTGCCAGCAACCCGGGCACACAAGAGACCCAGTACTTC | CASNPGTQETQYF | TRBJ2-5 | TRBV7-6 | NA | many
TGTGCCAGCAGCATGACTAGCGGGGGGCGATGGCAGTTCTTC | CASSMTSGGRWQFF | TRBJ2-1 | TRBV7-2 | TRBD2 | few
TGTGCCAGCAGCTCCCCACTCGGGCGGGGTTGGACAGATACGCAGTATTTT | CASSSPLGRGWTDTQYF | TRBJ2-3 | TRBV11-2 | NA | many
TGTGCCAGCAGCTTTGAAAACTATGGCTACACCTTC | CASSFENYGYTF | TRBJ1-2 | TRBV7-9 | NA | NA
TGTGCCAGCAGCTCGATGGGGGGGGCGCGTCGGTCCTACAATGAGCAGTTCTTC | CASSSMGGARRSYNEQFF | TRBJ2-1 | TRBV7-2 | NA | many
TGTGCCAGCAGGACACTGGGGGGGGGAGGCTATGGCTACACCTTC | CASRTLGGGGYGYTF | TRBJ1-2 | TRBV27 | NA | few
TGTGCCAGCAGCTTACCCTCTAATGGACCGCACACAGATACGCAGTATTTT | CASSLPSNGPHTDTQYF | TRBJ2-3 | TRBV7-2 | NA | few
TGTGCCAGCGGGCGGGACAGACCTTCCACAGATACGCAGTATTTT | CASGRDRPSTDTQYF | TRBJ2-3 | TRBV6-6 | NA | NA
TGTGCCAGCAGCTTAGGGGGAGTCGGATCACCCCTCCACTTT | CASSLGGVGSPLHF | TRBJ1-6 | TRBV7-8 | NA | NA
TGCAGTGCTTCCCCACTACTCGGGAGGGAGACCCAGTACTTC | CSASPLLGRETQYF | TRBJ2-5 | TRBV20-1 | TRBD2 | few
TGTGCCAGCAGAGATGCAGGGGGCAAAGGAAACACCATATATTTT | CASRDAGGKGNTIYF | TRBJ1-3 | TRBV2 | TRBD1 | once
TGTGCCAGCAGCTTAGAAGTCCTAAATCAGCCCCAGCATTTT | CASSLEVLNQPQHF | TRBJ1-5 | TRBV7-2 | NA | NA
TGTGCCAGCAGCTTAGATTCGGCAAGGAACACCGGGGAGCTGTTTTTT | CASSLDSARNTGELFF | TRBJ2-2 | TRBV7-2 | NA | few
TGTGCCAGCAGCTTATGGCGGGGGATTGGTAACATTCAGTACTTC | CASSLWRGIGNIQYF | TRBJ2-4 | TRBV11-2 | TRBD2 | few
TGTGCCAGCAGTTACATGGGACAGGGGGCGGATCAGCCCCAGCATTTT | CASSYMGQGADQPQHF | TRBJ1-5 | TRBV6-2/TRBV6-3 | TRBD1 | NA
TGTGCCAGCAGAGGGACAGCCATGAACACTGAAGCTTTCTTT | CASRGTAMNTEAFF | TRBJ1-1 | TRBV6-5 | TRBD1 | many
TGTGCCAGCAGGTTGTCCAGGACGGCCCCCTATGGCTACACCTTC | CASRLSRTAPYGYTF | TRBJ1-2 | TRBV12-3/TRBV12-4 | NA | few
TGTGCCAGCAGCCCCTGGGGTAGGGTTGGTGAGACCCAGTACTTC | CASSPWGRVGETQYF | TRBJ2-5 | TRBV7-2 | NA | few
TGCAGTGCTATCAGGGAAGGGGCGAGCCGGGGGTATAGCAATCAGCCCCAGCATTTT | CSAIREGASRGYSNQPQHF | TRBJ1-5 | TRBV20-1 | NA | few
TGTGCCAGCAGAGAGAGTGGGACCGGGGAGCTGTTTTTT | CASRESGTGELFF | TRBJ2-2 | TRBV12-3/TRBV12-4 | NA | few
TGTGCCAGCAGCCGGACTAGCGGGGGGGCCGGGGCAGATACGCAGTATTTT | CASSRTSGGAGADTQYF | TRBJ2-3 | TRBV5-6 | TRBD2 | few
TGTGCCAGCAGTTACTTGGCAGCCAGTTCCAGCAATCAGCCCCAGCATTTT | CASSYLAASSSNQPQHF | TRBJ1-5 | TRBV6-6 | NA | NA
TGTGCCAGCAGCTCGCCAGCGGGGCGCTCCTACAATGAGCAGTTCTTC | CASSSPAGRSYNEQFF | TRBJ2-1 | TRBV7-2 | TRBD2 | few
TGTGCCAGCAGCGTTGGGACTAACGATGAGCAGTTCTTC | CASSVGTNDEQFF | TRBJ2-1 | TRBV7-2 | TRBD2 | few
TGTGCCAGCAGCAAACGTGGGACTAGCGGGGGGGCAGCCAAAAACATTCAGTACTTC | CASSKRGTSGGAAKNIQYF | TRBJ2-4 | TRBV7-2 | TRBD2 | few
TGCGCCAGCAGCCAAGGACAGGGTCGTACAGATACGCAGTATTTT | CASSQGQGRTDTQYF | TRBJ2-3 | TRBV4-3 | TRBD1 | few
TGCAGTGCTAAGCCTAGCGGGCGGGGCACAGATACGCAGTATTTT | CSAKPSGRGTDTQYF | TRBJ2-3 | TRBV20-1 | TRBD2 | few
TGTGCCAGCAGTTACTCCAGGGGAACGGGCAATGAGCAGTTCTTC | CASSYSRGTGNEQFF | TRBJ2-1 | TRBV6-5 | NA | NA
TGTGCCAGCAGCTTAGCGCTTCGGGGGAGCCAGCCCCAGCATTTT | CASSLALRGSQPQHF | TRBJ1-5 | TRBV7-2 | NA | few
TGTGCCAGCAGCTTTACCAGGGACAGGGGGCGAAACTATGGCTACACCTTC | CASSFTRDRGRNYGYTF | TRBJ1-2 | TRBV7-2 | TRBD1 | NA
TGCGCCAGCAGCTTGGACGAGATATCGAATGGCTACACCTTC | CASSLDEISNGYTF | TRBJ1-2 | TRBV5-1 | NA | many
TGTGCCAGCAGCTTAGCGAATGTGGTTGGGACTAGCGTAGTAAATGAGCAGTTCTTC | CASSLANVVGTSVVNEQFF | TRBJ2-1 | TRBV7-9 | TRBD2 | NA
TGTGCCAGCTCAGCAGGGTCGATCTACGAGCAGTACTTC | CASSAGSIYEQYF | TRBJ2-7 | TRBV18 | NA | few
TGCAGTGTAACGACAGGGAGCTCCTACAATGAGCAGTTCTTC | CSVTTGSSYNEQFF | TRBJ2-1 | TRBV20-1 | TRBD1 | NA
TGTGCCAGCAGCGGGGGACAGGGATGGGTTGGGGACAATCAGCCCCAGCATTTT | CASSGGQGWVGDNQPQHF | TRBJ1-5 | TRBV9 | TRBD1 | NA
TGCAGTGCTAGACGACGACAGGGGGCGGAAGAGCAGTACTTC | CSARRRQGAEEQYF | TRBJ2-7 | TRBV20-1 | TRBD1 | NA
TGCAGTGCTATCGGGGTGAACACTGAAGCTTTCTTT | CSAIGVNTEAFF | TRBJ1-1 | TRBV20-1 | NA | few
TGCGCCAGCAGTGGGGGCCCGGGTAGCGGGGAGCCCTACAATGAGCAGTTCTTC | CASSGGPGSGEPYNEQFF | TRBJ2-1 | TRBV10-1 | TRBD2 | few
TGTGCCAGCAGCCAAGAAGTGGCAGGGGGATGGGAGACCCAGTACTTC | CASSQEVAGGWETQYF | TRBJ2-5 | TRBV3-1 | TRBD1 | few
TGTGCCAGTAGCTTAGCCCCCAGGAACAATGAGCAGTTCTTC | CASSLAPRNNEQFF | TRBJ2-1 | TRBV12-3/TRBV12-4 | NA | many
TGTGCCAGCTTTGCCGGAAACACCATATATTTT | CASFAGNTIYF | TRBJ1-3 | TRBV12-3/TRBV12-4 | NA | NA
TGTGCCAGCAGCCCGTGGACAGGGGGGATTGAAGCTTTCTTT | CASSPWTGGIEAFF | TRBJ1-1 | TRBV4-2 | TRBD1 | many
TGTGCCTCGAAGCGGGTAGCGGGCTTAGATGAGCAGTTCTTC | CASKRVAGLDEQFF | TRBJ2-1 | TRBV6-2/TRBV6-3 | TRBD2 | few
TGTGCCACCAGCAACCGGGACAGGCAGTATTTT | CATSNRDRQYF | TRBJ2-3 | TRBV15 | TRBD1 | NA
TGTGCCACCACTTGGAGCCGGAACACTGAAGCTTTCTTT | CATTWSRNTEAFF | TRBJ1-1 | TRBV10-3 | NA | few
TGTGCCAGCAGTCTAAACGGACAGGCGGGCGGCTACACCTTC | CASSLNGQAGGYTF | TRBJ1-2 | TRBV6-1 | TRBD1 | NA
TGTGCCTCTCGCCGGAGCTTCGGCACAGATACGCAGTATTTT | CASRRSFGTDTQYF | TRBJ2-3 | TRBV10-3 | NA | NA
TGTGCCAGCAGCTTTGGGCATAGCACAGATACGCAGTATTTT | CASSFGHSTDTQYF | TRBJ2-3 | TRBV7-3 | NA | NA
TGCGCCAGCAGCCCGAGGACAGGGACTGAAGAGACCCAGTACTTC | CASSPRTGTEETQYF | TRBJ2-5 | TRBV5-1 | TRBD1 | many
TGTGCCAGCAGCGGCGGTCCGGGGGATACGCAGTATTTT | CASSGGPGDTQYF | TRBJ2-3 | TRBV7-2 | NA | many
TGCGCCAGCAGCCAAGTTGACCGGGACTCGCCCCAGCATTTT | CASSQVDRDSPQHF | TRBJ1-5 | TRBV4-1 | NA | NA
TGTGCCAGCAGCTCCCGGGACACCTTCACAGATACGCAGTATTTT | CASSSRDTFTDTQYF | TRBJ2-3 | TRBV7-9 | NA | NA
TGTGCTAGTGGCCCGTCCGTTCTGGGAACGCATTATTTT | CASGPSVLGTHYF | TRBJ2-3 | TRBV12-5 | NA | NA